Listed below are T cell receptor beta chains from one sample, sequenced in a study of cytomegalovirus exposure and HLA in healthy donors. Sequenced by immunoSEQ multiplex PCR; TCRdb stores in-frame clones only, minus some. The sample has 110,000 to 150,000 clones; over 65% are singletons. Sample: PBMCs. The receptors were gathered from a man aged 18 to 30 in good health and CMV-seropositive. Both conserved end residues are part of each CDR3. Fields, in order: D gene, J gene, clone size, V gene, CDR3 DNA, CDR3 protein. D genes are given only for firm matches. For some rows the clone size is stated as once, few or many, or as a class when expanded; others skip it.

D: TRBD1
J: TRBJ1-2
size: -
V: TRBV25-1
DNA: TGTGCCAGCAGTGATTGGGGGCAGGGGGGTAACTATGGCTACACCTTC
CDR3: CASSDWGQGGNYGYTF

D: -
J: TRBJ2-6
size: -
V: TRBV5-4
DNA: TGTGCCAGCAGCTCGGACAGCTCTGGGGCCAACGTCCTGACTTTC
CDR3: CASSSDSSGANVLTF

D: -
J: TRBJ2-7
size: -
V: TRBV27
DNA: TGTGCCAGCAGTTTACTAGGAGGGAAAGCCTACGAGCAGTACTTC
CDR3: CASSLLGGKAYEQYF

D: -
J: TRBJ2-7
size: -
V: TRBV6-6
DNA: TGTGCCAGCAGTTCCCTCAGGGGCTACGGGCAGTACTTC
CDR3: CASSSLRGYGQYF

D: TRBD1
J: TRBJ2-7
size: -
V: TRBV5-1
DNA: TGCGCCAGCAGCTTTGGACAGGGGGTTGGGTACGAGCAGTACTTC
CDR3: CASSFGQGVGYEQYF

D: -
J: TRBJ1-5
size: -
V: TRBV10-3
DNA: TGTGCCATCAGTGAGTCAACAGGGACGTACCAGCCCCAGCATTTT
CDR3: CAISESTGTYQPQHF

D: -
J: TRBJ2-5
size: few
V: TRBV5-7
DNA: TGTGCCAGCAGCCCCTCCCCCATAGAGGGAGAGACCCAGTACTTC
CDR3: CASSPSPIEGETQYF

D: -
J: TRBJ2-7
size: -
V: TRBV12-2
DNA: TGTGCAAGTCGCTTAAAACGCGGGGGTTACTCCTACGAGCAGTACTTC
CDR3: CASRLKRGGYSYEQYF

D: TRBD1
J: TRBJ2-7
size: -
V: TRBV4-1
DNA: TGCGCCAGCAGCCTAGGACAGGGGGCCTCCTACGAGCAGTACTTC
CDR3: CASSLGQGASYEQYF

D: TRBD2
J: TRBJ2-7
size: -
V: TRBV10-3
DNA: TGTGCCATCAGTGAACAACTAGCGGGGGGGTCCTACGAGCAGTACTTC
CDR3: CAISEQLAGGSYEQYF

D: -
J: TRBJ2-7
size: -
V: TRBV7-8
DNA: TGTGCCAGCAGCCAGGGCAGGGAGCAGTACTTC
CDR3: CASSQGREQYF

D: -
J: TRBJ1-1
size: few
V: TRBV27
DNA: TGTGCCAGCAGTTTCCGGACTTCACTGAAAGCTTTCTTT
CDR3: CASSFRTSLKAFF

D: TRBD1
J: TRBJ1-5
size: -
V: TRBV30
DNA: TGTGCCTGGAGTGTAGAGGGGGCTAGTCAGCCCCAGCATTTT
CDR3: CAWSVEGASQPQHF

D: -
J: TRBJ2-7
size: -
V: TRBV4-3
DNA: TGCGCCAGCAGCCAAATCATCCGGTACGAGCAGTACTTC
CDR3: CASSQIIRYEQYF

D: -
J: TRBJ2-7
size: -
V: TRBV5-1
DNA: TGCGCCAGCAGCGTGGACTTTACCTACGAGCAGTACTTC
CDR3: CASSVDFTYEQYF

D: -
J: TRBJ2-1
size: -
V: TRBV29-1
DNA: TGCAGCGTTGCATCCGAGTCCTCCTACAATGAGCAGTTCTTC
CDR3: CSVASESSYNEQFF

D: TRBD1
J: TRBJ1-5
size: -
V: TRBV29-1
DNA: TGCAGCGCCGGGACAGGGGTTAATCAGCCCCAGCATTTT
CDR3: CSAGTGVNQPQHF

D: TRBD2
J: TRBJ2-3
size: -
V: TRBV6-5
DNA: TGTGCCAGCAGTTACTCGGGGACTACTAGCACAGATACGCAGTATTTT
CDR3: CASSYSGTTSTDTQYF

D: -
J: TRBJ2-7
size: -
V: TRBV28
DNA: TGTGCCAGCCTTGGGGGGGCAGGGTTTGGCGAGCAGTACTTC
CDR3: CASLGGAGFGEQYF

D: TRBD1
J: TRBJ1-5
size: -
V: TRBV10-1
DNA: TGCGCCAGCAGTGAGGGGACAGCGGGTCGGGATCAGCCCCAGCATTTT
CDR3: CASSEGTAGRDQPQHF

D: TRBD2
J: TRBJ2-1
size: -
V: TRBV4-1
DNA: TGCGCCAGCAGCCAACCGGCAACTAGCGGAGCCCCGGGGCAGTTCTTC
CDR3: CASSQPATSGAPGQFF

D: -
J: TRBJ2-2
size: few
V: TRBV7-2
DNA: TGTGCCAGCAGCTGGGGACTGCAAAACACCGGGGAGCTGTTTTTT
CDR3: CASSWGLQNTGELFF

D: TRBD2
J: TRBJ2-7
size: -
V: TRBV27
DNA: TGTGCCAGCAGTTTCGCTAGCGGGACGATCGAGCAGTACTTC
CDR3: CASSFASGTIEQYF

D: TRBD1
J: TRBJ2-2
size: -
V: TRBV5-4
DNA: TGTGCCAGCAGCTTTGACAGGGGACCCGGGGAGCTGTTTTTT
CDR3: CASSFDRGPGELFF

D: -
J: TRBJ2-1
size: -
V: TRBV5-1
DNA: TGCGCCAGCAGCCCAGACAATGAGCAGTTCTTC
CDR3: CASSPDNEQFF

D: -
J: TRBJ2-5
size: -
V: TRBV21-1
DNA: TGTGCCAGCAGCAACGAGGGACAAGAGACCCAGTACTTC
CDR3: CASSNEGQETQYF

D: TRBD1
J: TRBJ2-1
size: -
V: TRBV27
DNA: TGTGCCAGCAGTTCCGACAGGGATTACAATGAGCAGTTCTTC
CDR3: CASSSDRDYNEQFF

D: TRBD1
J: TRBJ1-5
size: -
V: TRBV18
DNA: TGTGCCAGCTCAGACCGGACAGGGGGCCTCAATCAGCCCCAGCATTTT
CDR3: CASSDRTGGLNQPQHF

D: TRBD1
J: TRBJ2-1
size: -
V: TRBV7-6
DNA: TGTGCCAGCAGCTTGCGGACAGGGGGCATCTACAATGAGCAGTTCTTC
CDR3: CASSLRTGGIYNEQFF